This T cell receptor beta chain was retrieved from a study of shared clonotypes between healthy human individuals (dated by TCRdb to about 2020). Background for the entire study: A couple of women and a few men aged 18 to 49 years were included in the cohort. For each donor, three plates each were used for CD4 naive and CD4 memory, two plates were used for CD8 naive, and one plate was used for CD8 memory. Blood TCR repertoires of several healthy adults were deeply sequenced to estimate repertoire size and the extent of clonotype sharing between individuals. Different laboratories and diverse techniques were used to prepare libraries and sequence TCR repertoires, to increase sequencing depth and limit assay-specific biases. Between about 0.8 and 8.9 billion PBMCs per donor were obtained by leukapheresis.

From the germline V gene (reference sequence), CDR1 is SGHNT and CDR2 is YYREEE. From the cysteine through the phenylalanine, the CDR3 covers 15 amino acids. Solely the CDR3 DNA is kept, with 45 bases framed from the first base. V gives up 4 bases and J gives up 10 bases, and the segment between their germline ends measures 21 bases. The donors were healthy, HIV-negative adults with no recently reported acute infections or vaccinations. Every donor was a Caucasian adult residing in Nashville, Tennessee, USA. Magnetic negative selection was used to enrich CD4+ T cells, after which naive cells were positively selected on CD45RA and the negative fraction became the memory subset. Blood was obtained by leukapheresis, after which PBMCs were separated by Ficoll-Histopaque density gradient centrifugation and cryopreserved in liquid nitrogen vapor phase. Purity and quantity of every magnetically sorted T cell population were checked by analytical flow cytometry. Genomic DNA was isolated from each sorted fraction and quantified by UV absorbance on a Nanodrop 2000c.

As concerns this clone: Its antigen remains unidentified. Base qualities are missing; no much larger clone stands one base away.

Using the deep immunoSEQ assay, multiplex PCR amplified TCR CDR3 regions from genomic DNA. Extracted genomic DNA from each cell subset was spread evenly across all wells of several immunoSEQ 96-well plates, with each plate serving as a replicate. For sorted subsets, roughly 200 ng of genomic DNA, equivalent to roughly 33,000 T cell genomes, went into each replicate PCR. Purified libraries were measured with a Qubit 3.0 fluorometer, size-checked on a Bioanalyzer 2100, and measured again with the KAPA Library Quantification kit. Every immunoSEQ 96-well plate was sequenced on a dedicated single-read 150-cycle Illumina NextSeq 550 flow cell. As for the original processing: Because only junctional sequences without quality scores were contained in the immunoSEQ output, filtering matching that applied to full-length reads could not be performed. To assign V/J genes and CDR3, sequences were annotated against IMGT germline references using PyIR, a Python wrapper for IgBLAST v1.9. Reads were removed for weak V/J assignments (E-value above 1e-6), missing CDR3, stop codons, out-of-frame junctions, or ambiguous translated residues. A V3J clonotype was defined by an identical inferred V gene, J gene, and CDR3 amino acid sequence. Percentage overlap between repertoires was computed as shared unique clonotypes divided by the size of the smaller repertoire. Three approaches were used to assess repertoire richness: RTK rarefaction, the Chao1 estimator, and Recon v2.1 estimates of unobserved clonotypes. For all TCRbeta clonotypes obtained by the gDNA method from a handful of donors, generation probabilities were computed with OLGA. TCRdb mirrors the immuneACCESS table, restricted to in-frame sequences. Some clones are absent from its copies; in checked studies, under half trace to an unresolved V gene, and the reason for the others is unknown. The V and J calls and clone size were taken over from that table, and D and trimming were inferred from the DNA. This sample comprises around 980,000 clones, 75% to 85% of them detected only once. Jointly, the top ten make up 0.6% to 0.7% of the sample.

The investigation overall reported the following: Because the study included a small number of donors, the genetic and exposure-history diversity represented was limited. Higher generation probabilities were observed for clonotypes shared by all four sorted-subset donors than for non-shared clonotypes. Even with the large sequencing depth, rarefaction of the sorted-subset datasets indicated that sequencing was incomplete. Sampling was limited to blood, and TCR repertoires in tissue likely differ from TCR repertoires in blood. Naive subsets generally had larger estimated clonotype richness than memory subsets. Pairwise subsampling led to the expectation that sequencing depth would affect the degree of clonotype sharing among donors. When four donors were compared, the shared fraction of clonotypes was 5% to 6.5% for naive CD4, 3.5% for naive CD8, 2.3% for memory CD4, and less than 0.5% for memory CD8.

The sequenced material came from memory CD4+ T cells from PBMCs. This specimen's cell subset or site label, interpreted: CD45RA-negative fraction. The clonotype was recovered from a man between 18 and 29 years old in good health. Some clones in this sample may be carry-over from other donors' samples. Here the chain combines TRBV5-4 and TRBJ2-1; the D assignment is uncertain and may be TRBD1 or TRBD2, with 6 bases supporting each. This receptor has the CDR3 CASSPMTGAREEQFF. The DNA sequence reads TGTGCCAGCAGCCCCATGACGGGGGCCCGCGAGGAGCAGTTCTTC. Reference TRBV5-4 and TRBJ2-1 genes cover what lies past the CDR3, so the full variable domain is ETGVTQSPTHLIKTRGQQVTLRCSSQSGHNTVSWYQQALGQGPQFIFQYYREEENGRGNFPPRFSGLQFPNYSSELNVNALELDDSALYLCASSPMTGAREEQFFGPGTRLTVL.